Listed below are T cell receptor beta chains from one sample, sequenced in a study of PD-1 blockade in mismatch repair-deficient tumors. Method: immunoSEQ multiplex PCR; TCRdb's copy keeps in-frame clones and lacks some. The table includes some 15,000 clones, approximately 80% detected once. Sequenced material: PBMCs, taken approximately 14 weeks after starting pembrolizumab. The origin of the receptors is an adult with mismatch repair-deficient cancer. CDR3s include the opening cysteine and the closing phenylalanine or tryptophan. A D gene is named only where the DNA matches it firmly. The size of a clone is reported for some rows only, either as once, few or many, or as a class for expanded clones.

.	TRBV18	TRBJ1-5	.	CASSQSFLTGSNQPQHF	TGTGCCAGCTCACAGTCTTTTTTAACAGGTAGCAATCAGCCCCAGCATTTT
.	TRBV7-2	TRBJ1-1	TRBD1	CASSLTGGGTEAFF	TGTGCCAGCAGCCTAACAGGGGGGGGGACTGAAGCTTTCTTT
.	TRBV27	TRBJ2-1	TRBD2	CASSDLGLAGGYEQFF	TGTGCCAGCAGTGACCTGGGACTAGCGGGAGGGTATGAGCAGTTCTTC
.	TRBV7-8	TRBJ2-3	.	CASSLERGLAGYF	TGTGCCAGCAGCTTAGAAAGGGGGTTAGCGGGGTATTTT
.	TRBV15	TRBJ2-6	.	CATSRDLFGANVLTF	TGTGCCACCAGCAGAGATCTCTTTGGGGCCAACGTCCTGACTTTC
.	TRBV7-2	TRBJ1-5	.	CASSPSINQPQHF	TGTGCCAGCAGCCCAAGCATCAATCAGCCCCAGCATTTT
.	TRBV6-1	TRBJ2-2	TRBD1	CASSEWTGRTGELFF	TGTGCCAGCAGTGAATGGACAGGGCGGACCGGGGAGCTGTTTTTT
.	TRBV2	TRBJ2-1	TRBD2	CASTGTSGFYNEQFF	TGTGCCAGCACCGGGACTAGCGGATTTTACAATGAGCAGTTCTTC
.	TRBV28	TRBJ2-1	.	CASNGRGEQFF	TGTGCCAGCAACGGCCGGGGTGAGCAGTTCTTC
.	TRBV6-1	TRBJ1-1	.	CASRDTLNTEAFF	TGTGCCAGCAGGGACACATTGAACACTGAAGCTTTCTTT
once	TRBV28	TRBJ2-1	.	CASRAGLEVNEQFF	TGTGCCTCTAGGGCGGGACTGGAAGTCAATGAGCAGTTCTTC
.	TRBV6-1	TRBJ1-4	TRBD1	CASSEAGTGTEKLFF	TGTGCCAGCAGTGAAGCAGGGACAGGGACTGAAAAACTGTTTTTT
.	TRBV28	TRBJ1-5	TRBD1	CASSPVGRGLNQPQHF	TGTGCCAGCAGTCCCGTGGGCAGGGGGCTGAATCAGCCCCAGCATTTT
.	TRBV29-1	TRBJ1-1	.	CSVVVNTEAFF	TGCAGCGTTGTAGTGAACACTGAAGCTTTCTTT
.	TRBV5-1	TRBJ1-3	.	CASSLPLAGPGNTIYF	TGCGCCAGCAGCTTACCGCTCGCAGGCCCTGGAAACACCATATATTTT
.	TRBV18	TRBJ1-5	.	CASSRAGGQGNQPQHF	TGTGCCAGCTCACGCGCCGGGGGGCAAGGCAATCAGCCCCAGCATTTT
.	TRBV19	TRBJ2-7	TRBD1	CASRDRGSYEQYF	TGTGCCAGCCGGGACAGGGGGTCCTACGAGCAGTACTTC
.	TRBV29-1	TRBJ2-1	.	CSLYEGGYNEQFF	TGCAGCCTCTATGAAGGAGGCTACAATGAGCAGTTCTTC
.	TRBV7-8	TRBJ1-5	.	CASSLAGQPQHF	TGTGCCAGCAGCTTAGCCGGTCAGCCCCAGCATTTT
few	TRBV13	TRBJ1-5	.	CASSFEGQPQHF	TGTGCCAGCAGCTTCGAGGGTCAGCCCCAGCATTTT
.	TRBV28	TRBJ2-1	.	CASSLSRVQFF	TGTGCCAGCAGTTTATCCAGGGTGCAGTTCTTC
.	TRBV28	TRBJ2-3	.	CASSLSIIASAQLADTQYF	TGTGCCAGCAGTTTATCTATCATAGCTAGCGCCCAACTAGCAGATACGCAGTATTTT